The T cell receptor (beta chain) under discussion was sequenced for a study of T cells in Graves' hyperthyroidism and ophthalmopathy. Amplification yielded TCR beta CDR3 regions, with RNA transcripts as the source. During a first-round RT-PCR of the TCR CDR3, the HTBI primer set was used. TCRdb itself ran the multiplex PCR reads through MiXCR, one entry per CDR3 protein. Here the sample spans some 650,000 distinct CDR3 sequences, more than 15% being singletons. Disease duration was under 3 months in the ophthalmopathy patients, who also had a Clinical Activity Score of at least 3 and a NOSPECS grade of at least 4. There are many counts of this clonotype. V was pared by 4 bases and J by 7 bases, with 2 bases of the junction left unmatched. The CDR3 has 12 amino acids. Germline V gene data show CDR1 as SNHLY and CDR2 as FYNNEI.

This receptor was identified in a woman between 40 and 55 years old with Graves' ophthalmopathy. The sample consisted of blood. The rearrangement joins TRBV2 to TRBJ2-3, with 7 nucleotides matching TRBD2. The CDR3 sequence: CASSGTRNTQYF. In DNA form, the CDR3 reads TGTGCCAGCAGTGGGACTAGAAATACGCAGTATTTT.